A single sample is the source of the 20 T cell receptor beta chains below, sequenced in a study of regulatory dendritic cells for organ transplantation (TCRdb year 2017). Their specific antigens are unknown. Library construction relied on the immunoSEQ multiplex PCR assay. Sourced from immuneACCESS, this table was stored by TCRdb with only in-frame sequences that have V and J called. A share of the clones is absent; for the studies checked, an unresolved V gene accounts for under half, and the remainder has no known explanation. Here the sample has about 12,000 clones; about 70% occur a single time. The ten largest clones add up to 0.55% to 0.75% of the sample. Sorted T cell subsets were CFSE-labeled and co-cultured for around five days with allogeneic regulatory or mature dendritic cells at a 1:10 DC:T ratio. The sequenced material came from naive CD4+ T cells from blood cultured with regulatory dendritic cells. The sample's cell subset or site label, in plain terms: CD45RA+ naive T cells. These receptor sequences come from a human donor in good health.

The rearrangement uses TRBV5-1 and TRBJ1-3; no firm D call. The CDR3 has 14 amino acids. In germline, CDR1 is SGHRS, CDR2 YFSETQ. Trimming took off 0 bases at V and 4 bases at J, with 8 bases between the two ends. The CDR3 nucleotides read TGCGCCAGCAGCTTGGATCTACGGGGAAACACCATATATTTT. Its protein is CASSLDLRGNTIYF.

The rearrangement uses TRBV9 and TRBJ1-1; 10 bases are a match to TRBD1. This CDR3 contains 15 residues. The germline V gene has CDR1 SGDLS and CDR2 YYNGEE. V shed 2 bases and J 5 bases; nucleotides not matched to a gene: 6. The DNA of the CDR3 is TGTGCCAGCAGCGTCGGGACAGGGGTGTATACTGAAGCTTTCTTT. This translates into CASSVGTGVYTEAFF.

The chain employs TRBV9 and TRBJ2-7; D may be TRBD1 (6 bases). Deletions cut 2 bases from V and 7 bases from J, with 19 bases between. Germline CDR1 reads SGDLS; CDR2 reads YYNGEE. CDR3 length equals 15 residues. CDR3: CASSVGQSSFGEQYF. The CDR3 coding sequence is TGTGCCAGCAGCGTCGGACAGTCCAGTTTTGGGGAGCAGTACTTC.

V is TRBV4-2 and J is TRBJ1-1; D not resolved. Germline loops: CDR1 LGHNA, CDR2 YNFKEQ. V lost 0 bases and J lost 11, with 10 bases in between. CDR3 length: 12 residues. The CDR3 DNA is TGTGCCAGCAGCCAAGAGAGTCGGCGGGCTTTCTTT. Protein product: CASSQESRRAFF.

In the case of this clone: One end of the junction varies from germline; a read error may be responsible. The CDR3 is CASSLAGGRPGELFF. For the CDR3, the DNA is TGTGCCAGCAGCCTAGCGGGGGGGCGTCCCGGGGAGCTGTTTTTT. The V and J genes are TRBV7-9 and TRBJ2-2; 12 nucleotides match TRBD2. Germline assignment: CDR1 SEHNR and CDR2 FQNEAQ (reference sequence). The CDR3 sequence is 15 residues long. Looking up the rest from reference TRBV7-9 and TRBJ2-2 gives the full variable domain: DTGVSQNPRHKITKRGQNVTFRCDPISEHNRLYWYRQTLGQGPEFLTYFQNEAQLEKSRLLSDRFSAERPKGSFSTLEIQRTEQGDSAMYLCASSLAGGRPGELFFGEGSRLTVL.

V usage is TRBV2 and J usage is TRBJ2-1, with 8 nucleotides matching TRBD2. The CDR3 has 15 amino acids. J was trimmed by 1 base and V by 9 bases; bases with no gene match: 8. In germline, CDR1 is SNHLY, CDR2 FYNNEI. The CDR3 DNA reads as TGTGCCAGTACCGGGGGGGGAGGGTCCTACAATGAGCAGTTCTTC. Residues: CASTGGGGSYNEQFF.

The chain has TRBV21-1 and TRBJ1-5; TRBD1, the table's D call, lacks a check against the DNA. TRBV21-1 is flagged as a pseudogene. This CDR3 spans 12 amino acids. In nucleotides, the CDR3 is TGTGCCAGCAGCCCAGGGGTCCAGCCCCAGCATTTT. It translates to CASSPGVQPQHF.

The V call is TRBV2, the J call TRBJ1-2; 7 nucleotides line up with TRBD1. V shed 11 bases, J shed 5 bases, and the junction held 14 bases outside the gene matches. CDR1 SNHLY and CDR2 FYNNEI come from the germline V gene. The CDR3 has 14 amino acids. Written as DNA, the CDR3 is TGTGCCTGCCCTACGGAAGGGACAGCATATGGCTACACCTTC. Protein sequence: CACPTEGTAYGYTF.

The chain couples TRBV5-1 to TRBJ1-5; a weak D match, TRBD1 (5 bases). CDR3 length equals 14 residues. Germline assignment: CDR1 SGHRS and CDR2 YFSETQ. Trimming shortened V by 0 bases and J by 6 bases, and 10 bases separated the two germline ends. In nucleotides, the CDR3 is TGCGCCAGCAGCTTGGGGGGGGAGGGTCAGCCCCAGCATTTT. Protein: CASSLGGEGQPQHF.

The CDR3 DNA sequence: TGTGCCAGCAGCGTAACTAGCGGGGTGACCTACGAGCAGTACTTC. It codes for CASSVTSGVTYEQYF. The chain employs TRBV7-2 and TRBJ2-7, with 10 bases fitting TRBD2. Germline-derived CDR1 and CDR2 are SGHTA and FQGNSA. V gave up 5 bases and J gave up 2 bases; unmatched junction bases: 6. CDR3 size: 15 residues.

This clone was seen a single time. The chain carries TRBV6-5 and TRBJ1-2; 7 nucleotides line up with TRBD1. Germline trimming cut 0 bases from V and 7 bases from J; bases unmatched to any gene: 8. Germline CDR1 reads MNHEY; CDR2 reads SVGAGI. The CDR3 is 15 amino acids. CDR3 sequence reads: CASSYSPRGGFGYTF. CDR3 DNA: TGTGCCAGCAGTTACTCACCCCGAGGGGGCTTTGGCTACACCTTC.

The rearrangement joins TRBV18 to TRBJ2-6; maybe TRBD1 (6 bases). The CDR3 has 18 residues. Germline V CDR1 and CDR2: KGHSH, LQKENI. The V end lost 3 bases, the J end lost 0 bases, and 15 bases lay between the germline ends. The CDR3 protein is CASSPSPDRSSGANVLTF. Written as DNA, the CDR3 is TGTGCCAGCTCACCCTCGCCAGACAGGAGCTCTGGGGCCAACGTCCTGACTTTC.

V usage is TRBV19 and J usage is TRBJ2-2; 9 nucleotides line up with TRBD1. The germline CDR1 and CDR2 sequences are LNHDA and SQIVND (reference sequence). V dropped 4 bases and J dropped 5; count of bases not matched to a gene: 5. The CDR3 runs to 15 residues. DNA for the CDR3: TGTGCCAGTAGTAGGGGGACAGGGAAAACCGGGGAGCTGTTTTTT. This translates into CASSRGTGKTGELFF.

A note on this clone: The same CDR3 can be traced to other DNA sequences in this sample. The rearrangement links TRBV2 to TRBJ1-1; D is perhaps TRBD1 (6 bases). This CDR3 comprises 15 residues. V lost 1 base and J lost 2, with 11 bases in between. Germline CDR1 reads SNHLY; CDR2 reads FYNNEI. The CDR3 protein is CASSEGWGRNTEAFF. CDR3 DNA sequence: TGTGCCAGCAGTGAAGGTTGGGGGCGAAACACTGAAGCTTTCTTT. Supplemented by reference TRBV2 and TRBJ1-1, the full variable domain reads EPEVTQTPSHQVTQMGQEVILRCVPISNHLYFYWYRQILGQKVEFLVSFYNNEISEKSEIFDDQFSVERPDGSNFTLKIRSTKLEDSAMYFCASSEGWGRNTEAFFGQGTRLTVV.

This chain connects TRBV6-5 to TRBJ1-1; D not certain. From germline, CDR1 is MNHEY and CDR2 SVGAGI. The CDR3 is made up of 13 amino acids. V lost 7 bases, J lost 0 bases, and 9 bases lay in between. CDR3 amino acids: CASMVEMNTEAFF. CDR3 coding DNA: TGTGCCAGCATGGTGGAGATGAACACTGAAGCTTTCTTT.

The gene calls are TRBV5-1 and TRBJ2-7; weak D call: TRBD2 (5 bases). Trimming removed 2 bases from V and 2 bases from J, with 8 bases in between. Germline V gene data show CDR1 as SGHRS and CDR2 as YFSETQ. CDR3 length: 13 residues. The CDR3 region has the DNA TGCGCCAGCAGCTTAGCGGCCCCCTACGAGCAGTACTTC. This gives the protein CASSLAAPYEQYF.

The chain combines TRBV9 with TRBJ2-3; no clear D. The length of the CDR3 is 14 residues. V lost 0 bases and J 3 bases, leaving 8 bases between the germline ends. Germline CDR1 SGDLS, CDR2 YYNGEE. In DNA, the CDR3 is TGTGCCAGCAGCGTAGCGCCGAGGACAGATACGCAGTATTTT. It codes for CASSVAPRTDTQYF.

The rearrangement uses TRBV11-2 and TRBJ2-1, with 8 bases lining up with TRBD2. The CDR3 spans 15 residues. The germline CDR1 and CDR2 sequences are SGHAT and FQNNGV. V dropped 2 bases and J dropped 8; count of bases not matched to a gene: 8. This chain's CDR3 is CASSLSSGDMYEQFF. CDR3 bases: TGTGCCAGCAGCTTAAGTAGCGGGGATATGTATGAGCAGTTCTTC.

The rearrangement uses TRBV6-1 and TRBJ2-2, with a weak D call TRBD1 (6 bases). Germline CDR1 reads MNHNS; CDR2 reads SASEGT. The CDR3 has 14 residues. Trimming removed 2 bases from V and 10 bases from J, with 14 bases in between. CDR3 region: CASSESGVFVELFF. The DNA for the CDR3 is TGTGCCAGCAGTGAATCAGGGGTTTTCGTGGAGCTGTTTTTT.

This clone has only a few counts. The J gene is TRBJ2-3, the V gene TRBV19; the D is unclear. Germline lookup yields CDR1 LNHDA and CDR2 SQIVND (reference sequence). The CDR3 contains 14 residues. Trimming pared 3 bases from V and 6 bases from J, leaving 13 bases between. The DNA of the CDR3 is TGTGCCAGTAGTATCGCAGCGAATTGGGATACGCAGTATTTT. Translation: CASSIAANWDTQYF.